The sequence of this T cell receptor beta chain was determined in a study of cytomegalovirus exposure and HLA in healthy donors. About this clone itself: No antigen is known for it.

General observations from the study: Productive rates of about 87% or about 30% were seen for most TCR beta V segments in an earlier analysis.

The CDR3 has 13 residues. Germline CDR1 MDHEN, CDR2 SYDVKM. Trimming left V 6 bases short and J 1 base short, with 10 bases between. With 60 Vbeta and 13 Jbeta primers, the PCR was carried out. Clones were read by immunoSEQ multiplex PCR, and TCRdb kept only the in-frame ones, dropping some. The profile shows around 150,000 clones, around 10% of them singletons. The TCR sequence derives from a male donor in good health and CMV-seronegative. The rearrangement joins TRBV28 to TRBJ2-7, with D uncertain. Sequenced sample: PBMCs. The CDR3 nucleotides are TGTGCCAGCAGCCATGGGCTTTCCTACGAGCAGTACTTC. The encoded protein is CASSHGLSYEQYF.